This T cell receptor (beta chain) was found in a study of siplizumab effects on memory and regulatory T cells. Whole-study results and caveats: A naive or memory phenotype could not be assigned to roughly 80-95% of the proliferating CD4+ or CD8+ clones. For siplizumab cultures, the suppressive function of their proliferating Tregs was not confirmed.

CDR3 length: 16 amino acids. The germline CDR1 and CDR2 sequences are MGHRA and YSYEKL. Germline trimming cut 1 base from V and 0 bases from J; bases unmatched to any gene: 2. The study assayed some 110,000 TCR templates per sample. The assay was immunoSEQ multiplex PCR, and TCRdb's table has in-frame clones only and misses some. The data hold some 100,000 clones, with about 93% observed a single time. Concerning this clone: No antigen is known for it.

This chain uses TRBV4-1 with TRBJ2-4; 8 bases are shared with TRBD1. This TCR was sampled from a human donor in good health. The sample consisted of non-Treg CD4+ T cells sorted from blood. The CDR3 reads CASSQGQGLAKNIQYF. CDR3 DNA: TGCGCCAGCAGCCAAGGACAGGGGTTAGCCAAAAACATTCAGTACTTC.